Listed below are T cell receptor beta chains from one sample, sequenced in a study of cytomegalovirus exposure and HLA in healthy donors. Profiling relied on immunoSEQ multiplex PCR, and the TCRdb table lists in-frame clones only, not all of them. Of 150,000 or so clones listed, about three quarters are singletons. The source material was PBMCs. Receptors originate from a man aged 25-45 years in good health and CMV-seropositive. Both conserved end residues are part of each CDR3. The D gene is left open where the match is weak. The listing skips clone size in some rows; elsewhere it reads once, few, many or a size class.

CDR3nt: TGTGCCAGCAGCTTGGCGGCAGGGGCGACCTACGAGCAGTACTTC
CDR3aa: CASSLAAGATYEQYF
v_gene: TRBV5-6
j_gene: TRBJ2-7
d_gene: .
abundance: .

CDR3nt: TGTGCCAGCAGCTCCGGGACTAGCAGGGAGCTGTGCTTC
CDR3aa: CASSSGTSRELCF
v_gene: TRBV13
j_gene: TRBJ2-7
d_gene: TRBD2
abundance: .

CDR3nt: TGTGCCAGTAGTATTTCCCAGGGCAACACTGAAGCTTTCTTT
CDR3aa: CASSISQGNTEAFF
v_gene: TRBV19
j_gene: TRBJ1-1
d_gene: .
abundance: .

CDR3nt: TGCGCCAGCAGCAGATCCCGGGGGGGGAACACTGAAGCTTTCTTT
CDR3aa: CASSRSRGGNTEAFF
v_gene: TRBV5-1
j_gene: TRBJ1-1
d_gene: .
abundance: .

CDR3nt: TGTGCCAGCAGCCCCCCCTGGGACTCAGGAAACATTCAGTACTTC
CDR3aa: CASSPPWDSGNIQYF
v_gene: TRBV6-1
j_gene: TRBJ2-4
d_gene: .
abundance: once

CDR3nt: TGTGCCAGCAGCTTTTTGGGGAGCGGGAGTGACAATGAGCAGTTCTTC
CDR3aa: CASSFLGSGSDNEQFF
v_gene: TRBV11-3
j_gene: TRBJ2-1
d_gene: TRBD2
abundance: .

CDR3nt: TGTGCCAGCAGCCAGGGACAGGGTTGGGGTCAGCCCCAGCATTTT
CDR3aa: CASSQGQGWGQPQHF
v_gene: TRBV27
j_gene: TRBJ1-5
d_gene: TRBD1
abundance: .

CDR3nt: TGTGCCAGCAGTGCCGGGACAGGAAACACTGAAGCTTTCTTT
CDR3aa: CASSAGTGNTEAFF
v_gene: TRBV2
j_gene: TRBJ1-1
d_gene: TRBD1
abundance: few

CDR3nt: TGTGCCACCAGCATGGGACAGGGTGGAGTGCAGTACTTC
CDR3aa: CATSMGQGGVQYF
v_gene: TRBV15
j_gene: TRBJ2-7
d_gene: TRBD1
abundance: .

CDR3nt: TGTGCCAGTACCGGTTATACAGGCTTTCAGCCCCAGCATTTT
CDR3aa: CASTGYTGFQPQHF
v_gene: TRBV19
j_gene: TRBJ1-5
d_gene: .
abundance: .

CDR3nt: TGTGCCAGCAGTATGACAGGGAGCTCCTACGAGCAGTACTTC
CDR3aa: CASSMTGSSYEQYF
v_gene: TRBV27
j_gene: TRBJ2-7
d_gene: TRBD1
abundance: .

CDR3nt: TGTGCCTGGAGTGGGACTAGCGGGAACTCCTACAATGAGCAGTTCTTC
CDR3aa: CAWSGTSGNSYNEQFF
v_gene: TRBV30
j_gene: TRBJ2-1
d_gene: TRBD2
abundance: .

CDR3nt: TGTGCCAGCTCACGGGACAGGAATCAGCCCCAGCATTTT
CDR3aa: CASSRDRNQPQHF
v_gene: TRBV18
j_gene: TRBJ1-5
d_gene: TRBD1
abundance: .

CDR3nt: TGCGCCAGCGGCGATGGGGGGTCCTACGAGCAGTACTTC
CDR3aa: CASGDGGSYEQYF
v_gene: TRBV5-1
j_gene: TRBJ2-7
d_gene: .
abundance: .

CDR3nt: TGTGCCAGCAGCATCGGACAGGGAGGCGGCTACACCTTC
CDR3aa: CASSIGQGGGYTF
v_gene: TRBV9
j_gene: TRBJ1-2
d_gene: TRBD1
abundance: .

CDR3nt: TGCGCCAGCAGCTCAATCGACAGGGACACTGAAGCTTTCTTT
CDR3aa: CASSSIDRDTEAFF
v_gene: TRBV5-1
j_gene: TRBJ1-1
d_gene: TRBD1
abundance: few

CDR3nt: TGTGCCAGCAGCTTAGAATGGGCTAGCGAAGAGACCCAGTACTTC
CDR3aa: CASSLEWASEETQYF
v_gene: TRBV7-2
j_gene: TRBJ2-5
d_gene: .
abundance: few

CDR3nt: TGCGCCAGCAGTCCACCCCCTAGCGGTGGAACTGAAGAGCAGTACTTC
CDR3aa: CASSPPPSGGTEEQYF
v_gene: TRBV5-1
j_gene: TRBJ2-7
d_gene: TRBD2
abundance: .

CDR3nt: TGTGCCAGCAGCGTGAGAACGGGGGGCTTAAGCTCCTACAATGAGCAGTTCTTC
CDR3aa: CASSVRTGGLSSYNEQFF
v_gene: TRBV9
j_gene: TRBJ2-1
d_gene: .
abundance: once

CDR3nt: TGTGCCAGCAGTGTTAATGGAGACAATGAGCAGTTCTTC
CDR3aa: CASSVNGDNEQFF
v_gene: TRBV2
j_gene: TRBJ2-1
d_gene: .
abundance: .

CDR3nt: TGTGCCAGCAGTTTTTTCGGGGAGCAGTACTTC
CDR3aa: CASSFFGEQYF
v_gene: TRBV27
j_gene: TRBJ2-7
d_gene: .
abundance: .

CDR3nt: TGCGCCAGCAGTGGACTAGAAACAAGTTACGAGCAGTACTTC
CDR3aa: CASSGLETSYEQYF
v_gene: TRBV10-2
j_gene: TRBJ2-7
d_gene: .
abundance: .

CDR3nt: TGTGCCAGCAGCTTACGGGATGAGCCGTATCAGCCCCAGCATTTT
CDR3aa: CASSLRDEPYQPQHF
v_gene: TRBV7-8
j_gene: TRBJ1-5
d_gene: .
abundance: once

CDR3nt: TGTGCCAGCTCACCGCAGGGTTTTCAGCTAAACACCTTC
CDR3aa: CASSPQGFQLNTF
v_gene: TRBV18
j_gene: TRBJ1-2
d_gene: .
abundance: .

CDR3nt: TGTGCATACGGAGGGGGGGTCCAAGAGACCCAGTACTTC
CDR3aa: CAYGGGVQETQYF
v_gene: TRBV6-1
j_gene: TRBJ2-5
d_gene: .
abundance: .

CDR3nt: TGCGCCAGCAGCGCCACAGGGGGCACTGGAAACACCATATATTTT
CDR3aa: CASSATGGTGNTIYF
v_gene: TRBV5-1
j_gene: TRBJ1-3
d_gene: TRBD1
abundance: few

CDR3nt: .
CDR3aa: CASTSGGRGTDTQYF
v_gene: TRBV19
j_gene: TRBJ2-3
d_gene: .
abundance: .

CDR3nt: TGTGCCAGCAGCCCCGGTCGCGGGCTAGCGGGAGGGTCCTACGAGCAGTACTTC
CDR3aa: CASSPGRGLAGGSYEQYF
v_gene: TRBV7-6
j_gene: TRBJ2-7
d_gene: TRBD2
abundance: .

CDR3nt: TGTGCCAGCAGCTTAAGAGGTGGGCTTCTAGCACCCAGCTCCTACGAGCAGTACTTC
CDR3aa: CASSLRGGLLAPSSYEQYF
v_gene: TRBV11-2
j_gene: TRBJ2-7
d_gene: .
abundance: .

CDR3nt: TGTGCCAGCAGTTTATACTCCGGCAATGAGCAGTTCTTC
CDR3aa: CASSLYSGNEQFF
v_gene: TRBV27
j_gene: TRBJ2-1
d_gene: .
abundance: .

CDR3nt: TGCGCCAGCAGCCAACTGACGAGGGCTGTGAACTATGGCTACACCTTC
CDR3aa: CASSQLTRAVNYGYTF
v_gene: TRBV4-1
j_gene: TRBJ1-2
d_gene: .
abundance: .

CDR3nt: TGCGCCAGCAGCTCCGGAGGTGTCCTCAGCGAGCAGTACTTC
CDR3aa: CASSSGGVLSEQYF
v_gene: TRBV5-1
j_gene: TRBJ2-7
d_gene: .
abundance: few

CDR3nt: TGTGCCAGTAGTTTACAGGCTATGAACACTGAAGCTTTCTTT
CDR3aa: CASSLQAMNTEAFF
v_gene: TRBV19
j_gene: TRBJ1-1
d_gene: .
abundance: .

CDR3nt: TGTGCCAGCAGTGAAGGGCGCCTCGACACCTACGAGCAGTACTTC
CDR3aa: CASSEGRLDTYEQYF
v_gene: TRBV6-1
j_gene: TRBJ2-7
d_gene: .
abundance: .

CDR3nt: TGTGCCAGCAGTGAAGCGCTATGGGGAGGCGAGCAGTACTTC
CDR3aa: CASSEALWGGEQYF
v_gene: TRBV6-1
j_gene: TRBJ2-7
d_gene: .
abundance: .

CDR3nt: TGTGCCACCCAATTAGCTGGGGGGGAGACCCAGTACTTC
CDR3aa: CATQLAGGETQYF
v_gene: TRBV2
j_gene: TRBJ2-5
d_gene: .
abundance: .

CDR3nt: TGTGCCAGCAGCGAACAGGGGGCCACTGAAGCTTTCTTT
CDR3aa: CASSEQGATEAFF
v_gene: TRBV7-3
j_gene: TRBJ1-1
d_gene: TRBD1
abundance: .

CDR3nt: TGTGCCAGCAGCTCACAGGCCCTGGGGACTGAAGCTTTCTTT
CDR3aa: CASSSQALGTEAFF
v_gene: TRBV7-8
j_gene: TRBJ1-1
d_gene: .
abundance: .

CDR3nt: TGTGCCATCAGTGAGTCGCTAGCGGGAGCCTACGAGCAGTACTTC
CDR3aa: CAISESLAGAYEQYF
v_gene: TRBV10-3
j_gene: TRBJ2-7
d_gene: TRBD2
abundance: .

CDR3nt: TGTGCCAGCAGTTTAAGCGGCTATGGCTACACCTTC
CDR3aa: CASSLSGYGYTF
v_gene: TRBV28
j_gene: TRBJ1-2
d_gene: .
abundance: .

CDR3nt: TGCGCCAGCACCGGGGACAGGGGCGCCGGGGAGCTGTTTTTT
CDR3aa: CASTGDRGAGELFF
v_gene: TRBV10-1
j_gene: TRBJ2-2
d_gene: TRBD1
abundance: .

CDR3nt: TGTGCCAGCAGCCAGAACCCGGGACAGAGATACGAGCAGTACTTC
CDR3aa: CASSQNPGQRYEQYF
v_gene: TRBV7-3
j_gene: TRBJ2-7
d_gene: TRBD1
abundance: .

CDR3nt: TGCGCCAGCAGCTATATCAGGGTTAGCACAGATACGCAGTATTTT
CDR3aa: CASSYIRVSTDTQYF
v_gene: TRBV5-1
j_gene: TRBJ2-3
d_gene: .
abundance: .

CDR3nt: TGTGCCAGCAGCACCGGGACAGAGGGTGTAGACGAGCAGTACTTC
CDR3aa: CASSTGTEGVDEQYF
v_gene: TRBV7-8
j_gene: TRBJ2-7
d_gene: TRBD1
abundance: few

CDR3nt: TGTGCCAGCACGCTTCAGGGGGCTTCGTACACTGAAGCTTTCTTT
CDR3aa: CASTLQGASYTEAFF
v_gene: TRBV2
j_gene: TRBJ1-1
d_gene: TRBD1
abundance: .

CDR3nt: TGCGCCAGCAGTTTTACGGGACTAGCGGGAGTCGGGGAGCAGTACTTC
CDR3aa: CASSFTGLAGVGEQYF
v_gene: TRBV10-1
j_gene: TRBJ2-7
d_gene: TRBD2
abundance: .

CDR3nt: TGTGCCAGCAGTACGAGAGACAGGGGGCGCATCCTCACAGATACGCAGTATTTT
CDR3aa: CASSTRDRGRILTDTQYF
v_gene: TRBV28
j_gene: TRBJ2-3
d_gene: TRBD1
abundance: .